These T cell receptor beta chains were read from a single sample in a study of control samples from healthy donors and cancer patients. The protocol was immunoSEQ multiplex PCR, while the TCRdb copy is restricted to in-frame clones and leaves out a portion. This table has tens of thousands of clones, around 95% appearing once. Sequenced material: blood. These receptors were taken from a man younger than 45 in good health. CDR3s include the opening cysteine and the closing phenylalanine or tryptophan. Fields, in order: D gene, clone size, CDR3 length, J gene, V gene, CDR3 protein, CDR3 DNA. D genes are given only for firm matches. Clone size is given for some rows only: seen once, a few or many times, or a class if the clone is expanded.

- once 14 TRBJ2-5 TRBV9 CASSVERTQETQYF TGTGCCAGCAGCGTAGAACGGACACAAGAGACCCAGTACTTC
- - 15 TRBJ1-2 TRBV6-5 CASSYSYRQSDGYTF TGTGCCAGCAGTTACTCCTACAGGCAATCAGATGGCTACACCTTC
- - 16 TRBJ1-6 TRBV4-2 CASSQEGYSYNSPLHF TGTGCCAGCAGCCAAGAGGGGTACTCCTATAATTCACCCCTCCACTTT
TRBD1 - 15 TRBJ1-2 TRBV27 CASMTGGEGGYGYTF TGTGCCAGCATGACAGGGGGCGAAGGCGGCTATGGCTACACCTTC
TRBD2 - 16 TRBJ2-7 TRBV4-2 CASSQPTSGGRHEQYF TGTGCCAGCAGCCAGCCAACTAGCGGGGGACGCCACGAGCAGTACTTC
TRBD2 - 15 TRBJ2-3 TRBV30 CAWWTRRGSTDTQYF TGTGCCTGGTGGACTAGACGTGGGAGCACAGATACGCAGTATTTT
- - 13 TRBJ2-7 TRBV30 CAWGGTVSYEQYF TGTGCCTGGGGGGGGACAGTGTCCTACGAGCAGTACTTC
- - 16 TRBJ2-7 TRBV13 CASSPPRGSGFYEQYF TGTGCCAGCAGCCCACCCCGTGGTAGCGGATTCTACGAGCAGTACTTC
- - 16 TRBJ2-1 TRBV30 CAWSVIRASSYNEQFF TGTGCCTGGAGTGTAATCAGGGCGAGCTCCTACAATGAGCAGTTCTTC
TRBD2 - 16 TRBJ2-1 TRBV30 CAWSGSGGGSYNEQFF TGTGCCTGGAGTGGTAGCGGGGGGGGCTCCTACAATGAGCAGTTCTTC
- - 12 TRBJ1-2 TRBV30 CAWRRGRYGYTF TGTGCCTGGAGGAGGGGACGGTATGGCTACACCTTC
- - 14 TRBJ1-2 TRBV19 CASSIGQYTYGYTF TGTGCCAGTAGTATTGGCCAGTATACCTATGGCTACACCTTC
- - 13 TRBJ1-1 TRBV29-1 CSVARDRNTEAFF TGCAGCGTCGCCCGGGACCGCAACACTGAAGCTTTCTTT
- - 14 TRBJ1-1 TRBV5-5 CASSLGTGITEAFF TGTGCCAGCAGCTTGGGTACAGGGATCACTGAAGCTTTCTTT
- - 15 TRBJ1-5 TRBV4-1 CASSRGRGNNQPQHF TGCGCCAGCAGCCGGGGAAGGGGTAACAATCAGCCCCAGCATTTT
- - 15 TRBJ2-7 TRBV21-1 CASSKVDRGIYEQYF TGTGCCAGCAGCAAAGTTGACAGAGGGATCTACGAGCAGTACTTC
TRBD1 - 17 TRBJ1-1 TRBV6-2/TRBV6-3 CASSPDRSPTSNTEAFF TGTGCCAGCAGTCCGGACAGGTCCCCTACCTCGAACACTGAAGCTTTCTTT
- - 13 TRBJ2-5 TRBV9 CAPASRDQETQYF TGTGCGCCCGCCTCGAGGGACCAAGAGACCCAGTACTTC
- - 15 TRBJ2-7 TRBV19 CASSINSGRTYEQYF TGTGCCAGTAGTATAAATTCGGGCAGGACCTACGAGCAGTACTTC
TRBD1 - 17 TRBJ1-5 TRBV28 CATSPPTGAMGNQPQHF TGTGCCACCTCGCCCCCGACAGGGGCGATGGGCAATCAGCCCCAGCATTTT
- - 15 TRBJ1-2 TRBV6-5 CASRPRGINNYGYTF TGTGCCAGCAGACCGAGAGGAATTAACAACTATGGCTACACCTTC
- - 12 TRBJ2-7 TRBV2 CASSALPYEQYF TGTGCCAGCAGTGCCCTGCCCTACGAGCAGTACTTC
- once 15 TRBJ1-6 TRBV6-5 CASSYSGTYNSPLHF TGTGCCAGCAGTTATAGCGGAACCTATAATTCACCCCTCCACTTT
- - 13 TRBJ2-3 TRBV11-3 CASSLAGSDTQYF TGTGCCAGCAGCTTAGCGGGATCGGATACGCAGTATTTT
- - 10 TRBJ2-3 TRBV2 CASRSDTQYF TGTGCCAGCAGGTCAGATACGCAGTATTTT
- - 13 TRBJ1-6 TRBV6-5 CASSRAGTTPLHF TGTGCCAGCAGCAGAGCCGGGACAACGCCCCTCCACTTT
TRBD1 - 15 TRBJ1-6 TRBV27 CASSFSGGGGSPLHF TGTGCCAGCAGTTTTTCAGGGGGCGGTGGCTCACCCCTCCACTTT